Following are 10 T cell receptor beta chains from one sample sequenced in a study of radiation and T cells in renal cell carcinoma (dated by TCRdb to the early 2020s). Libraries were made using the immunoSEQ multiplex PCR assay. The immuneACCESS repertoire file appears here via TCRdb, limited to in-frame rearrangements. These files lack a portion of the clones; in checked studies, under half of the deficit traces to unresolved V genes, and the cause of the others is not known. In this sample the table shows some 26,000 clones, more than 65% of which occur a single time. Approximately 31% of the sample lies in the top ten. The time point label, as the study defines it: blood 2 weeks post-SBRT. The sample's treatment or condition, from its label and the paper: 15 Gy SBRT to primary tumor, nephrectomy 4 weeks later. Source: blood, taken from a patient whose treatment included radiotherapy and nephrectomy. These TCRs come from a man between 60 and 70 years old with renal cell carcinoma.

CDR3 sequence: CASSLGWDNYGYTF. The DNA of the CDR3 is TGTGCCAGCAGCTTAGGATGGGATAACTATGGCTACACCTTC. The rearrangement uses TRBV7-2 and TRBJ1-2; D ambiguous. This CDR3 has 14 amino acids. The germline gives CDR1 SGHTA, CDR2 FQGNSA. V was pared by 1 base and J by 1 base, with 7 bases between.

V usage is TRBV9 and J usage is TRBJ2-7, with 11 nucleotides matching TRBD2. Unmatched junction bases numbered 7, after V lost 2 bases and J lost 6 bases. There are 15 residues in the CDR3. Germline V gene sequence: CDR1 SGDLS, CDR2 YYNGEE. This CDR3 reads CASSVFSGRGGEQYF. The CDR3 region has the DNA TGTGCCAGCAGCGTCTTTAGCGGGAGGGGAGGCGAGCAGTACTTC.

This clone is labeled as medium-sized. This chain links TRBV14 with TRBJ2-1; tentative D call: TRBD1 (5 bases). The germline V gene encodes CDR1 SGHDN and CDR2 FVKESK. Trimming cost V 8 bases and J 3 bases, with 17 bases left between them. This CDR3 is built from 15 residues. CDR3 bases: TGTGCCAGCGGCCCCCGTGGGGCCCTCTACAATGAGCAGTTCTTC. Its protein is CASGPRGALYNEQFF.

The DNA of the CDR3 is TGTGCCAGCAGCGTCCCTGGACAGGGCCGGAACACCGGGGAGCTGTTTTTT. It specifies CASSVPGQGRNTGELFF. The V and J genes are TRBV9 and TRBJ2-2, with 8 bases fitting TRBD1. CDR1 and CDR2 (germline): SGDLS, YYNGEE. V was clipped by 2 bases and J by 1 base; unmatched bases: 7. The CDR3 spans 17 residues. Using reference TRBV9 and TRBJ2-2 for the parts outside the CDR3, the full variable domain is DSGVTQTPKHLITATGQRVTLRCSPRSGDLSVYWYQQSLDQGLQFLIQYYNGEERAKGNILERFSAQQFPDLHSELNLSSLELGDSALYFCASSVPGQGRNTGELFFGEGSRLTVL.

The chain recombines TRBV30 with TRBJ2-7; D may be TRBD1 (6 bases). CDR1 GTSNPN and CDR2 SVGIG come from the germline V gene (reference sequence). The CDR3 contains 13 residues. V lost 0 bases and J 2 bases, leaving 8 bases between the germline ends. CDR3 in amino acids: CAWSVKGAYEQYF. DNA for the CDR3: TGTGCCTGGAGTGTAAAGGGGGCCTACGAGCAGTACTTC. The full variable domain, with the rest looked up from reference TRBV30 and TRBJ2-7, is SQTIHQWPATLVQPVGSPLSLECTVEGTSNPNLYWYRQAAGRGLQLLFYSVGIGQISSEVPQNLSASRPQDRQFILSSKKLLLSDSGFYLCAWSVKGAYEQYFGPGTRLTVT.

A word on this clone: Sequence at one end of the junction differs from germline and may be a read error. The chain combines TRBV6-1 with TRBJ1-5, with unresolved D. The CDR3 is 14 amino acids. Germline V lookup: CDR1 MNHNS, CDR2 SASEGT. The CDR3 sequence is CASTEGLIFSPQHF. The CDR3 nucleotides are TGTGCCAGCACTGAAGGGTTGATTTTTTCGCCCCAGCATTTT.

The rearrangement links TRBV7-9 to TRBJ2-7, with D uncertain. The V and J ends lost 5 bases and 2 bases respectively, with 13 bases between them. The CDR3 contains 14 residues. The V gene's germline CDR1 is SEHNR and CDR2 FQNEAQ (reference sequence). In DNA, the CDR3 is TGTGCCAGCAGCCCTAGGGTATCTACCTACGAGCAGTACTTC. Protein: CASSPRVSTYEQYF.

The genes are TRBV5-1 and TRBJ2-2, with D possibly matching TRBD1 (6 bases). CDR1 and CDR2 from the germline V gene are SGHRS and YFSETQ. Deletions cut 0 bases from V and 4 bases from J, with 13 bases between. The CDR3 sequence is 16 residues long. The CDR3 DNA reads TGCGCCAGCAGCTTGGACCCTAGCAGGGGCACCGGGGAGCTGTTTTTT. Protein product: CASSLDPSRGTGELFF.

The rearrangement links TRBV29-1 to TRBJ2-1; D is possibly TRBD1 (5 bases). With 6 bases removed from V and 0 bases from J, the gap between germline ends came to 18 bases. Per the germline V gene, CDR1 is SQVTM and CDR2 is ANQGSEA. This CDR3 region has 16 residues. The CDR3 is CSVGWLGAPSYNEQFF. In nucleotides, the CDR3 is TGCAGCGTCGGTTGGTTAGGGGCGCCCTCCTACAATGAGCAGTTCTTC.

The chain joins TRBV6-1 to TRBJ1-5; D gene unclear. CDR1 is MNHNS and CDR2 is SASEGT in the germline V gene. V was trimmed by 0 bases and J by 7 bases, leaving 7 bases between them. CDR3 size: 13 residues. The CDR3 sequence is CASSEAGYQPQHF. The CDR3 nucleotides are TGTGCCAGCAGTGAAGCAGGGTACCAGCCCCAGCATTTT.